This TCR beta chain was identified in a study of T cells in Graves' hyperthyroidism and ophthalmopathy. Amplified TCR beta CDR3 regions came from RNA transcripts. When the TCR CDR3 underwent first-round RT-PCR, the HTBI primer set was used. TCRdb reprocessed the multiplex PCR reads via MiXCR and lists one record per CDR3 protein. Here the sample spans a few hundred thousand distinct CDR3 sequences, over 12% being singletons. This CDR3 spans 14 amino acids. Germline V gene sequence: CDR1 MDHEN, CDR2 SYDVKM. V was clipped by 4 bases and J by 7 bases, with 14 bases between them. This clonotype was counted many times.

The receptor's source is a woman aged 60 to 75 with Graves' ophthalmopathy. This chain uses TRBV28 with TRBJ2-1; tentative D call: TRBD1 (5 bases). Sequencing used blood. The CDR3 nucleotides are TGTGCCAGCAGTTATTCCAGGGTGGGGAATGAGCAGTTCTTC. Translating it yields CASSYSRVGNEQFF.